The 9 T cell receptor beta chains in this list originate from one sample, sequenced in a study of vaccination effects on CD4 cells after COVID-19. Sequenced by immunoSEQ multiplex PCR; TCRdb stores in-frame clones only, minus some. The sample has roughly 70,000 clones, 76% seen once; the top ten hold around 0.95%. Their recognized antigens are unknown. Prior to sequencing, the ViraFEST assay stimulated PBMC with viral peptide pools, which expanded the antigen-specific CD4+ T cells. Having been cultured for around nine days, the cells underwent CD4+ T cell isolation. Vaccine administered to participants consisted of two doses of either BNT162b2 or mRNA-1273. The source was CD4+ T cells from PBMCs cultured with HCoV-OC43 spike peptides, collected after COVID-19 vaccination. Subset indicated: HCoV-OC43 spike overlapping peptide pool stimulation. The receptor source for this set is a human donor who received a COVID-19 vaccine.

There are a few counts of this clone. This rearrangement joins TRBV7-2 to TRBJ1-2; 7 nucleotides agree with TRBD1. V shed 5 bases, J shed 0 bases, and the junction held 6 bases outside the gene matches. The CDR3 is 15 residues long. Germline assignment: CDR1 SGHTA and CDR2 FQGNSA. CDR3 region: CASSINQGANYGYTF. The CDR3 DNA is TGTGCCAGCAGCATTAACCAGGGGGCTAACTATGGCTACACCTTC.

This chain connects TRBV7-9 to TRBJ1-4, with D uncertain. This CDR3 spans 11 amino acids. Germline CDR1 SEHNR, CDR2 FQNEAQ (reference sequence). Trimming took 3 bases from V and 8 from J, leaving 4 bases between them. The CDR3 reads CASSLSEKLFF. CDR3 DNA sequence: TGTGCCAGCAGCTTGTCCGAAAAACTGTTTTTT. Combining the CDR3 with reference TRBV7-9 and TRBJ1-4 gives the whole variable domain DTGVSQNPRHKITKRGQNVTFRCDPISEHNRLYWYRQTLGQGPEFLTYFQNEAQLEKSRLLSDRFSAERPKGSFSTLEIQRTEQGDSAMYLCASSLSEKLFFGSGTQLSVL.

J is TRBJ2-4 and V is TRBV3-1 (or the pseudogene TRBV3-2); 12 bases match TRBD2. With V trimmed by 4 bases and J by 0 bases, 7 bases remained unmatched. This CDR3 contains 18 residues. Germline values: CDR1 LGHDT, CDR2 YNNKEL (reference sequence). CDR3 protein: CASSPRLAGALAKNIQYF. The CDR3 DNA reads TGTGCCAGCAGCCCCCGACTAGCGGGGGCTTTAGCCAAAAACATTCAGTACTTC.

V is TRBV19 and J is TRBJ2-5; D is perhaps TRBD1 or TRBD2 (7 bases each). With 6 bases removed from V and 5 bases from J, the gap between germline ends came to 13 bases. Germline V lookup: CDR1 LNHDA, CDR2 SQIVND (reference sequence). The CDR3 length is 13 residues. This chain's CDR3 is CASRGGGRETQYF. In DNA, the CDR3 is TGTGCCAGTAGGGGAGGGGGCCGCGAGACCCAGTACTTC.

The chain is built from TRBV7-2 and TRBJ2-1, with 7 bases aligning to TRBD2. Trimming took 4 bases from V and 0 from J; bases not matched to a gene: 6. Germline V gene sequence: CDR1 SGHTA, CDR2 FQGNSA. The CDR3 is made up of 16 amino acids. CDR3 amino acids: CASSSQRGSSYNEQFF. The CDR3 DNA is TGTGCCAGCAGCTCCCAGCGGGGAAGCTCCTACAATGAGCAGTTCTTC. The full variable domain, in which reference TRBV7-2 and TRBJ2-1 provide the parts outside the CDR3, is GAGVSQSPSNKVTEKGKDVELRCDPISGHTALYWYRQSLGQGLEFLIYFQGNSAPDKSGLPSDRFSAERTGGSVSTLTIQRTQQEDSAVYLCASSSQRGSSYNEQFFGPGTRLTVL.

This chain connects TRBV4-3 to TRBJ1-5, with D tentatively TRBD1 (6 bases). This CDR3 has 16 amino acids. Trimming took 0 bases from V and 6 from J, leaving 15 bases between them. Germline V gene lookup returns CDR1 LGHNA and CDR2 YSLEER. CDR3 nucleotide sequence: TGCGCCAGCAGCCAAGAAGTATCGGGGGCGGGTCAGCCCCAGCATTTT. Translating gives CASSQEVSGAGQPQHF.

V and J are TRBV30 and TRBJ2-1; weak D call: TRBD2 (5 bases). The CDR3 totals 12 residues. Trimming cost V 3 bases and J 6 bases, with 9 bases left between them. Germline V CDR1 and CDR2: GTSNPN, SVGIG (reference sequence). The CDR3 reads CAWSYGGNEQFF. CDR3 in DNA: TGTGCCTGGAGCTACGGAGGCAATGAGCAGTTCTTC.

Here the CDR3 DNA reads TGCAGCGTTGAAGATCGGAGGGGTGGAAACACCATATATTTT. This sequence encodes CSVEDRRGGNTIYF. The V call is TRBV29-1, the J call TRBJ1-3, with a possible D match to TRBD1 (5 bases). V lost 0 bases and J 3 bases, leaving 9 bases between the germline ends. The CDR3 is 14 residues long. Germline V gives CDR1 SQVTM, CDR2 ANQGSEA.

The V gene is TRBV6-2 or TRBV6-3, the J gene TRBJ2-7, with D tentatively TRBD1 (6 bases). The CDR3 totals 14 residues. CDR1 is MNHEY and CDR2 is SVGEGT in the germline V gene. Trimming shortened V by 5 bases and J by 2 bases, and 13 bases separated the two germline ends. CDR3 coding DNA: TGTGCCAGCAGTCCCTCAGGGGCCCCCTACGAGCAGTACGTC. Its translation: CASSPSGAPYEQYV.